The clone carrying this TCR beta chain was picked up a small number of times. The sample is drawn from a study of blood T cell repertoires in COVID-19. At the level of the study: Whether acute or convalescent, the COVID-19 samples came from the United States, Italy and Spain. PBMCs, B-cell-depleted T cells, or T cells were the source of the cDNA or gDNA that made up the material.

Per the authors' pipeline: Estimation of nucleated cell counts was performed using reference gene primer amplification. Clones were read by immunoSEQ multiplex PCR, and TCRdb kept only the in-frame ones, dropping some. The V and J calls and clone size are taken from that table; D and trimming were inferred from the DNA. The profile shows 180,000 or so clones, 86% of them singletons. V shed 5 bases and J 3 bases; nucleotides not matched to a gene: 2. Germline V gene lookup returns CDR1 SGHVS and CDR2 FQNEAQ. The length of the CDR3 is 13 residues. V is TRBV7-8 and J is TRBJ1-2; 8 bases line up with TRBD1. Sequenced: peripheral blood. This TCR was recovered from a man between 18 and 35 years old with acute or convalescent COVID-19. The CDR3 sequence: CASSATGDYGYTF. For the CDR3, the DNA is TGTGCCAGCAGCGCGACAGGGGACTATGGCTACACCTTC.